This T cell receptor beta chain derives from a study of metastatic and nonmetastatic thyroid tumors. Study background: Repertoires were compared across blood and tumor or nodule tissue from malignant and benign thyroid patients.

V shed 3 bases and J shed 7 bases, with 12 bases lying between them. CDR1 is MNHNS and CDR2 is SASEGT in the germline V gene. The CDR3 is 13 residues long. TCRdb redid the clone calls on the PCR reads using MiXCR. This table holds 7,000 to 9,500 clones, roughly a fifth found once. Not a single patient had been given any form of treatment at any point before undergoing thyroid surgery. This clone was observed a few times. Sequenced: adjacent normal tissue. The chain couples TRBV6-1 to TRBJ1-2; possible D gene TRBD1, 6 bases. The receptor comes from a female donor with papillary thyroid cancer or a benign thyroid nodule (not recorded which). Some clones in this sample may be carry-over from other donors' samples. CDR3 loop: CASSEEQGLGYTF. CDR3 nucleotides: TGTGCCAGCAGTGAGGAACAGGGCCTTGGCTACACCTTC.